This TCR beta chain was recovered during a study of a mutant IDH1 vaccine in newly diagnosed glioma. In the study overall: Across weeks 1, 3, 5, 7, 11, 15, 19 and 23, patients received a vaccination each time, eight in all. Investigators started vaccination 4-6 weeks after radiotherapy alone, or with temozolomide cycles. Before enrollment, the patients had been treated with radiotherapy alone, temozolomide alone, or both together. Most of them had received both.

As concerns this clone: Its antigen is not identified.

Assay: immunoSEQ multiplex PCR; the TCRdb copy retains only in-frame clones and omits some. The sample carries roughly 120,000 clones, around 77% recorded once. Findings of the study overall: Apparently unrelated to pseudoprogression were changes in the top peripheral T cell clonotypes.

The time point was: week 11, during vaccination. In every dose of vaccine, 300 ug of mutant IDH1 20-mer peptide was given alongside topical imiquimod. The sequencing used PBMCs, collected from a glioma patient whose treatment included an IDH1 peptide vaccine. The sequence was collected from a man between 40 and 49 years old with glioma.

The CDR3 region has the DNA TGTGCCAGCAGCTTAGCTTTGACAGGGTCCACGGGGGAGCAGTACTTC. Its translation is CASSLALTGSTGEQYF. The chain links TRBV11-2 to TRBJ2-7; 7 bases are a match to TRBD1. Trimming at V came to 1 base and at J to 7 bases, leaving 13 bases not matched to a gene. CDR1 is SGHAT and CDR2 is FQNNGV in the germline V gene. The length of the CDR3 is 16 residues.